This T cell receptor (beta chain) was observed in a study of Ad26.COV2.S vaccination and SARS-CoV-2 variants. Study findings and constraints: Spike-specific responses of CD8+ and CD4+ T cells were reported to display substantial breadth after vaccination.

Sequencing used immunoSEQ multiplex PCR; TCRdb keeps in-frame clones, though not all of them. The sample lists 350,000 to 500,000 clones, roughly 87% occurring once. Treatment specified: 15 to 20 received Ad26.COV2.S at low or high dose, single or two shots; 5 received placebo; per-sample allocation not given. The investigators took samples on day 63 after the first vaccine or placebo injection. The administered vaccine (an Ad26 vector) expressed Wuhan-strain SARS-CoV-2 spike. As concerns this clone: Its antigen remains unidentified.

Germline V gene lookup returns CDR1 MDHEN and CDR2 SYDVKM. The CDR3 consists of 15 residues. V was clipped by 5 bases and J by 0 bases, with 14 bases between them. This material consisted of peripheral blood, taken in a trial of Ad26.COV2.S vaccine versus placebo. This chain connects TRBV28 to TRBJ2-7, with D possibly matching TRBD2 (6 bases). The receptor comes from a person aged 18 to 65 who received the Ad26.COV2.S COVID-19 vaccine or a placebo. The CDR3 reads CASSMGLAISYEQYF. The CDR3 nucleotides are TGTGCCAGCAGTATGGGACTGGCCATCTCCTACGAGCAGTACTTC.